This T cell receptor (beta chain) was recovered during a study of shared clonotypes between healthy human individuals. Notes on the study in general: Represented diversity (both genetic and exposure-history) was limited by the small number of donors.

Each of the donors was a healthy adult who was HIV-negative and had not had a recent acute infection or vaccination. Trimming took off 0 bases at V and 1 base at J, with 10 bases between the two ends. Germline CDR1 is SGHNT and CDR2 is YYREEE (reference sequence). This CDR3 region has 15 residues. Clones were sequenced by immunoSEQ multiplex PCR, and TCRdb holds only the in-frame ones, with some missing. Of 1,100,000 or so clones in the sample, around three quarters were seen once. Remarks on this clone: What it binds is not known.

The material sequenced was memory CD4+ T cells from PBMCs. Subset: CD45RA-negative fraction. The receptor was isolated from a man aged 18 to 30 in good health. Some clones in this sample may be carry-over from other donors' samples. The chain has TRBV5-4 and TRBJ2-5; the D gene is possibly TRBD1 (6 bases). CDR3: CASSLDGQPQETQYF. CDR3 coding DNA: TGTGCCAGCAGCTTGGACGGACAGCCCCAAGAGACCCAGTACTTC. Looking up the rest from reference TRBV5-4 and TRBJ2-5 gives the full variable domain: ETGVTQSPTHLIKTRGQQVTLRCSSQSGHNTVSWYQQALGQGPQFIFQYYREEENGRGNFPPRFSGLQFPNYSSELNVNALELDDSALYLCASSLDGQPQETQYFGPGTRLLVL.